This record concerns one T cell receptor beta chain sequence. Its antigen remains undetermined. Within one base of it there is no much larger clone, and no base qualities were kept. Libraries were constructed by the immunoSEQ multiplex PCR assay. The multiplex PCR relied on a mix of 60 forward primers for TCR Vbeta segments and 13 reverse primers for TCR Jbeta segments. The CDR3 region of rearranged TCR beta genes was amplified from genomic DNA by a multiplex PCR assay. On the Illumina HiSeq System, the amplified TCR beta libraries were sequenced as 87-base-pair reads. The study's own analysis went as follows. A later analysis counted about 80 million unique TCR beta chains across the roughly 700 repertoires, and roughly 9.9 million of these chains were shared by at least two donors. A nearest-neighbor algorithm error-corrected the raw reads and collapsed the reads into unique sequences, merging closely related sequences to remove PCR and sequencing errors. Alignment of CDR3 sequences to IMGT reference sequences was used to assign V, D and J gene segments. For a sequence to be retained, a match of at least six nucleotides was required to both a V gene segment and a J gene segment. A rearrangement counted as productive if the CDR3 had no stop codons and remained in frame with V and J, and every other rearrangement counted as non-productive. CDR3 was defined according to IMGT convention as the region running from the second conserved V-encoded cysteine to the conserved J-encoded phenylalanine. The earlier analysis of 587 of the donors excluded sequences that lacked an unambiguous match to a single V gene segment. An earlier analysis of about 590 of the donors classified V segments as functional when productive rearrangements were above 56.7% and as segregating when the standard deviation between donors was above 5%. To diagnose cytomegalovirus status from the catalog of TCR beta chain sequences, a statistical classification framework was built. In a later analysis, V and J genes were assigned by comparing TCR nucleotide sequences against IMGT/GENE-DB human TR gene sequences. The TCRdist pipeline was used in a later analysis to assign CDR3 sequences and most-parsimonious VDJ recombination scenarios. A later analysis defined each TCR beta chain by its CDR3 amino acid sequence plus V-gene family, and excluded reads lacking a unique V-gene family. To address suspected cross-contamination and a sequencing artifact, a later analysis removed 550 to 750 highly shared, low-generation-probability nucleotide sequences. In a later analysis, a clonal expansion index for each public chain was calculated from normalized within-repertoire ranks of inferred template counts. In a later analysis, generation probabilities were computed using a VDJ recombination model fitted to out-of-frame rearrangements, and the results were checked against IGoR. A later analysis scored TCR-TCR, TCR-HLA and TCR-CMV co-occurrence with hypergeometric tests, applying a repertoire-size bias correction to TCR pairs. To estimate false discovery rates, a later analysis permuted the HLA or CMV assignments 20 times. In a later analysis, co-occurring TCRs were grouped using DBSCAN, and TCRdist sequence similarity was added for clustering within HLA-allele-positive subsets. For co-occurrence clustering, repertoires with fewer than 30,000 or more than 120,000 public chains were excluded, along with 4 to 6 repertoires with anomalous nucleotide sharing. As stored in TCRdb, this immuneACCESS dataset retains in-frame rearrangements with V and J assigned. A fraction of the clones does not appear; measured against another copy, unresolved V genes explain less than half of the discrepancy, and the remainder lacks a known reason. For V, J and clone size, that table is used; D and trimming come from the DNA. This sample is represented by some 140,000 clones; approximately 83% of them were singletons. 3% to 3.5% of the sample goes to the ten largest clones.

Including cysteine and phenylalanine, the CDR3 has 14 amino acids. Only the CDR3 region is kept as DNA, spanning 42 bases read in frame from base 1. V ends up 4 bases short and J 4 bases short, with an unmatched junction base count of 7. The germline V gene encodes CDR1 SGHNT and CDR2 YYREEE (reference sequence). This specimen comes from a study of cytomegalovirus exposure and HLA in healthy donors (dated by TCRdb to 2017 to 2019). Study-level background: An earlier analysis of approximately 550 of the donors reported 250 to 350 Gb of sequence data and some 100 million unique TCR beta sequences from roughly 180 million T cells. Every repertoire in the discovery cohort had been generated on one and the same sequencing platform. Typing coverage differed by locus: A, B, C, DRB1 and DQB1 were typed in about 629-630 donors, DQA1 in about 500, DPA1 in 600 to 610, and DPB1 in around 490. Besides the first cohort of some 670 subjects, a separate validation cohort made up of 120 different subjects was used. The study aimed to test whether signatures of past pathogen exposure could be identified by cataloging public T cell receptors. To predict cytomegalovirus infection status, the study combined high-throughput TCR immunosequencing, statistical association of individual TCRs with disease status, and machine learning. A later genetic analysis took genome-wide SNP genotypes for about 55% of the 666 donors and used that subset as a discovery cohort. A handful of DR-DQ haplotypes were treated as single units for association and clustering because of strong linkage in the cohort. Approximately 310 gigabases of sequencing data and 78 million or so unique TCR sequences were included in an early release covering under 650 HLA-typed donors. Of the 300 to 500 genotyped donors, 65% to 90% were placed in the genetic ancestry cluster associated with self-reported Caucasian donors. Donor age, sex, ethnicity and CMV serostatus were compiled alongside the repertoire data. Class I and class II HLA loci were covered by the typing at four-digit resolution. In the later analysis, no new phenotypic data were used to find candidate immune exposures; instead, reliance was placed on TCR beta sequences and their occurrence across donors. On average, roughly 240,000 unique TCR beta nucleotide sequences were sequenced per donor among fewer than 500 genotyped donors of the cohort, with roughly 18% of those sequences being non-productive. In an earlier analysis of 587 of the donors, high-throughput TCR beta sequencing was used to judge whether each TCR beta V gene segment behaved as functional or pseudogenic. The T cell repertoires of 550 to 850 subjects were profiled by immunosequencing and related to cytomegalovirus serostatus. In a later analysis, previously published TCR beta repertoires from about 670 donors were re-analyzed and high-resolution HLA genotyping was added so that TCR occurrence patterns could be studied. Overall study outcomes, separate from this receptor: A later genetic analysis associated a missense DCLRE1C variant with V-gene and J-gene trimming of TCR beta chains, and an independent cohort replicated the association. Broadly in line with IMGT annotations, most TCR beta V segments showed up in productive rearrangements about 87% or about 30% of the time in an earlier analysis of roughly 590 of the donors. Sequencing depth was assumed to be roughly uniform across donors in the presence/absence analyses, though that assumption may not hold. In the study, 164 TCR beta chains were listed as associated with cytomegalovirus. The classifier was reported to diagnose cytomegalovirus status with high specificity and sensitivity in both the original cohort and the validation cohort. Several of the top co-occurrence clusters appeared to be linked to parvovirus B19, influenza, CMV and Epstein-Barr virus, according to a later analysis. The cohort was sequenced for TCR beta chains only, and without alpha or paired-chain data the features that could be detected were limited. A later analysis found that HLA-associated TCR beta chains were more clonally expanded and had lower generation probabilities than equally common non-associated chains. Correlated functional status among segregating V segments might be attributable to linkage disequilibrium, but an unknown experimental factor could not be ruled out. In a later analysis, the rate of TCR association differed among HLA loci, with DRB1 alleles having the most associated TCRs and HLA-C alleles having the fewest. A cluster of highly shared sequence variants was judged likely to be a technical artifact of the sequencing pipeline. A few of the identified cytomegalovirus-associated TCR beta chains were confirmed in vitro to be specific for cytomegalovirus antigens. According to a later analysis, most CMV-associated TCR beta chains appeared to be HLA-restricted, and the HLA associations seemed to be driven largely by CMV exposure. Some 15 rarely observed V segments, including chromosome 9 orphons, were excluded from the earlier analysis of approximately 500 of the donors because counts were too low. When HLA alleles, especially DR and DQ, strongly co-occurred, attributing TCR associations to individual alleles was difficult. Most TCR sequences were seen in very few donors, while some public TCRs were found in many individuals. Compared with the approximately 710-donor mean, donors in an Asian-associated ancestry cluster had fewer N-insertions in productive TCRs, according to a later genetic analysis. A further reported finding was that TCR beta sequences accurately predicted the HLA-A and HLA-B alleles for most subjects in the first cohort. In a later analysis, some 17,000 TCR beta sequences were associated with specific HLA alleles at a false discovery rate of 0.05. For the cohort, immune exposure information was limited to CMV serostatus. The authors suggested that the approach could potentially be generalized to other disease states and immunological phenotypes. Because some donors lacked HLA typing at each locus, the association tests relied only on the typed subset. Because the 87-base-pair reads could not distinguish some IMGT-functional V segments, including TRBV6-2 and TRBV6-3, those segments were excluded.

The cohort consisted of more than 650 healthy bone marrow donors. Cohort members were all nominally healthy when sampled, although unrecorded immune exposures were likely present. The donor tested CMV seronegative, placing the donor among the 300 to 450 seronegative members of the cohort. A peripheral blood sample was collected from each donor, and TCR beta sequencing was performed on peripheral blood mononuclear cells. The Qiagen DNeasy Blood Extraction Kit was used to extract genomic DNA from the blood cell samples. The rearranged chain carries TRBV5-4 and TRBJ2-7; 8 bases in the middle match TRBD1. The material sequenced was PBMCs. This sequence originates from a man aged 35-49 years in good health and CMV-seronegative. The CDR3 corresponds to CASSPGQGQYEQYF. The bases read TGTGCCAGCAGCCCCGGACAGGGTCAGTACGAGCAGTACTTC.